These 26 T cell receptor beta chains were all obtained from the same sample, sequenced in a study of T cell responses to AZD1222 COVID-19 vaccine. The repertoire was sequenced with immunoSEQ multiplex PCR; TCRdb's copy has only in-frame clones and lacks some. The repertoire holds more than 85,000 clones, with 70% to 90% as singletons. This specimen consisted of peripheral blood, obtained on day 0 of AZD1222 vaccination. Receptors originate from an adult in good health.

The V and J genes are TRBV24-1 and TRBJ2-1; 10 bases are shared with TRBD2. Unmatched junction bases numbered 0, after V lost 2 bases and J lost 0 bases. CDR3 size: 16 residues. CDR1 and CDR2 (germline): KGHDR, SFDVKD. CDR3 in DNA: TGTGCCACCAGTGATTGGACTAGCGGCTCCTACAATGAGCAGTTCTTC. It is translated as CATSDWTSGSYNEQFF.

The chain employs TRBV18 and TRBJ2-1; 7 nucleotides match TRBD1. The CDR3 has 14 amino acids. Germline trimming cut 4 bases from V and 7 bases from J; bases unmatched to any gene: 7. Germline CDR1 and CDR2: KGHSH and LQKENI. This chain's CDR3 is CASSLTQGLNEQFF. In nucleotides, the CDR3 is TGTGCCAGCTCACTGACACAGGGGCTGAATGAGCAGTTCTTC.

The rearrangement joins TRBV6-5 to TRBJ2-7; the D is unclear. The germline V and J ends were trimmed by 5 bases and 0 bases, with 11 bases remaining between them. This CDR3 has 14 residues. Per germline, CDR1 MNHEY and CDR2 SVGAGI. The CDR3 loop reads CASSTFVGSYEQYF. The CDR3 region has the DNA TGTGCCAGCAGTACCTTTGTTGGCTCCTACGAGCAGTACTTC.

The chain joins TRBV15 to TRBJ1-4; D might be TRBD1 (6 bases). The CDR3 extends over 16 amino acids. V lost 0 bases to trimming and J lost 7 bases, with 15 bases between them. Germline lookup yields CDR1 LNHNV and CDR2 YYDKDF (reference sequence). The CDR3 sequence: CATSRDAAGAGEKLFF. The CDR3 bases are TGTGCCACCAGCAGAGATGCTGCAGGGGCCGGTGAAAAACTGTTTTTT. The entire variable domain, with the rest obtained from reference TRBV15 and TRBJ1-4, is as follows: DAMVIQNPRYQVTQFGKPVTLSCSQTLNHNVMYWYQQKSSQAPKLLFHYYDKDFNNEADTPDNFQSRRPNTSFCFLDIRSPGLGDTAMYLCATSRDAAGAGEKLFFGSGTQLSVL.

The chain joins TRBV4-2 to TRBJ1-3; D is undetermined. The CDR3 sequence is 16 residues long. Deletions cut 0 bases from V and 3 bases from J, with 12 bases between. Looked up from germline, CDR1 is LGHNA and CDR2 is YNFKEQ. CDR3 DNA: TGTGCCAGCAGCCAAGAGGCGTGGCGGAGTGGAAACACCATATATTTT. Encoded protein: CASSQEAWRSGNTIYF.

In this sample, this clone turned up a few times. CDR3 bases: TGTGCCAGCACCGGGGACTTGATCTCCTACGAGCAGTACTTC. This translates into CASTGDLISYEQYF. This chain joins TRBV5-6 and TRBJ2-7; D is possibly TRBD2 (6 bases). Germline assignment: CDR1 SGHDT and CDR2 YYEEEE. There are 14 residues in the CDR3. V lost 6 bases and J 0 bases, leaving 13 bases between the germline ends. Full variable domain (remainder filled in from reference TRBV5-6 and TRBJ2-7): DAGVTQSPTHLIKTRGQQVTLRCSPKSGHDTVSWYQQALGQGPQFIFQYYEEEERQRGNFPDRFSGHQFPNYSSELNVNALLLGDSALYLCASTGDLISYEQYFGPGTRLTVT.

This clone has only one observation. V usage is TRBV19 and J usage is TRBJ2-1, with a possible D match to TRBD2 (5 bases). Trimming cost V 3 bases and J 12 bases, with 15 bases left between them. This CDR3 is built from 13 residues. Germline V gene data show CDR1 as LNHDA and CDR2 as SQIVND (reference sequence). DNA of the CDR3: TGTGCCAGTAGTATCCTTAACACACGGGGGCAGTTCTTC. Translating gives CASSILNTRGQFF.

The chain carries TRBV3-1 (or the pseudogene TRBV3-2) and TRBJ1-3; no definite D call. The CDR3 contains 14 residues. V was cut by 3 bases and J by 0 bases, with 6 bases left in between. CDR1 and CDR2 (germline): LGHDT, YNNKEL (reference sequence). The DNA for the CDR3 is TGTGCCAGCAGCCATCCAGGCTCTGGAAACACCATATATTTT. The encoded protein is CASSHPGSGNTIYF.

The rearrangement joins TRBV3-1 (or the pseudogene TRBV3-2) to TRBJ1-1; D is ambiguous. Deletions cut 5 bases from V and 8 bases from J, with 12 bases between. Germline V gene data show CDR1 as LGHDT and CDR2 as YNNKEL (reference sequence). The CDR3 contains 12 residues. The CDR3: CASSAFPKEAFF. In DNA form, the CDR3 reads TGTGCCAGCAGCGCGTTTCCTAAAGAAGCTTTCTTT.

The chain has TRBV6-2 or TRBV6-3 and TRBJ2-2; perhaps TRBD2 as D (5 bases). V was shortened by 2 bases and J by 8 bases, with 9 bases between the two germline ends. This CDR3 has 13 residues. Germline CDR1 and CDR2: MNHEY and SVGEGT. The DNA for the CDR3 is TGTGCCAGCAGTTACCGGACGGGAGGGGAGCTGTTTTTT. Protein product: CASSYRTGGELFF.

The V gene is TRBV5-1, the J gene TRBJ1-6; D possibly corresponds to TRBD1 (6 bases). Germline V CDR1 and CDR2: SGHRS, YFSETQ. Trimming took 0 bases from V and 9 from J, leaving 22 bases between them. This CDR3 contains 18 residues. CDR3 region: CASSLDVPGQGGGSPLHF. The CDR3 DNA reads as TGCGCCAGCAGCTTGGACGTCCCGGGACAAGGAGGGGGTTCACCCCTCCACTTT. Filled out from reference TRBV5-1 and TRBJ1-6, the complete variable domain reads KAGVTQTPRYLIKTRGQQVTLSCSPISGHRSVSWYQQTPGQGLQFLFEYFSETQRNKGNFPGRFSGRQFSNSRSEMNVSTLELGDSALYLCASSLDVPGQGGGSPLHFGNGTRLTVT.

V is TRBV4-2 and J is TRBJ1-2; a possible D gene is TRBD1 (6 bases). CDR1 LGHNA and CDR2 YNFKEQ come from the germline V gene. The CDR3 is made up of 14 amino acids. The V end was cut by 5 bases, the J end by 8 bases, with 18 bases between. Written as DNA, the CDR3 is TGTGCCAGCAGCTTACAACCGGGACATGACGGCTACACCTTC. Protein sequence: CASSLQPGHDGYTF.

The V gene is TRBV2, the J gene TRBJ2-3; 8 nucleotides agree with TRBD2. The CDR3 spans 16 residues. Germline CDR1 SNHLY, CDR2 FYNNEI. Germline trimming cut 6 bases from V and 2 bases from J; bases unmatched to any gene: 10. The CDR3 DNA follows: TGTGCCAGCAGCGGGGGGGCTAGCGGAATCACAGATACGCAGTATTTT. Protein: CASSGGASGITDTQYF.

The chain links TRBV28 to TRBJ1-5; D is undetermined. Trimming cost V 5 bases and J 0 bases, with 17 bases left between them. There are 17 residues in the CDR3. Germline V gives CDR1 MDHEN, CDR2 SYDVKM. The CDR3 reads CASSPGFRAYSNQPQHF. The CDR3 coding sequence is TGTGCCAGCAGTCCGGGTTTTAGGGCATATAGCAATCAGCCCCAGCATTTT.

The chain couples TRBV11-2 to TRBJ2-7; no firm D call. The CDR3 length is 11 residues. The V and J ends lost 5 bases and 4 bases respectively, with 6 bases between them. Per the germline V gene, CDR1 is SGHAT and CDR2 is FQNNGV. The CDR3 loop reads CASSVRYEQYF. CDR3 DNA: TGTGCCAGCAGCGTTCGTTACGAGCAGTACTTC.

In this sample, this clone turned up once. V gene TRBV19 combines with J gene TRBJ1-1; D perhaps matches TRBD1 (5 bases). The germline gives CDR1 LNHDA, CDR2 SQIVND (reference sequence). The ends were cut back, 7 bases at V and 1 base at J, with 13 bases in the middle. CDR3 size: 14 residues. The CDR3 nucleotides read TGTGCCAGTACCCCTGACGGGGCGAACACTGAAGCTTTCTTT. As protein: CASTPDGANTEAFF.

The V and J genes are TRBV12-5 and TRBJ1-2; TRBD1 matches 11 bases. This CDR3 spans 16 amino acids. Germline V lookup: CDR1 LGHNT, CDR2 FRNRAP. The trim removed 4 bases at V and 8 bases at J, leaving 12 bases unmatched. CDR3 sequence reads: CASGSTPGQGVRGYTF. CDR3 DNA: TGTGCTAGTGGTTCTACTCCGGGACAGGGGGTGAGGGGCTACACCTTC.

In its sample, this clone was seen a few times. V gene TRBV24-1 combines with J gene TRBJ2-7; D is unresolved. The V end was cut by 1 base, the J end by 4 bases, with 1 base between. The CDR3 totals 11 residues. Germline loops: CDR1 KGHDR, CDR2 SFDVKD. Here the CDR3 reads CATSDFYEQYF. CDR3 nucleotide sequence: TGTGCCACCAGTGATTTTTACGAGCAGTACTTC.

The chain links TRBV19 to TRBJ1-6; 7 bases are a match to TRBD1. CDR1 is LNHDA and CDR2 is SQIVND in the germline V gene (reference sequence). The CDR3 runs 18 residues. V was pared by 4 bases and J by 7 bases, with 16 bases of the junction left unmatched. The DNA for the CDR3 is TGTGCCAGTAGTACAACCAGACACGCGACAGGGATCAATTCACCCCTCCACTTT. Translated: CASSTTRHATGINSPLHF.

The chain recombines TRBV19 with TRBJ2-2; TRBD1 agrees at 12 bases. CDR1 and CDR2 from the germline V gene are LNHDA and SQIVND (reference sequence). Losses at the gene ends were 4 bases for V and 8 bases for J; bases not matched to a gene: 2. CDR3 length equals 14 residues. As DNA, the CDR3 is TGTGCCAGTAGTAGGGACAGGGGGCTTGGGGAGCTGTTTTTT. This gives the protein CASSRDRGLGELFF.

V is TRBV2 and J is TRBJ2-3, with TRBD2 matching over 10 bases. Germline CDR1 is SNHLY and CDR2 is FYNNEI. V trimming: 6 bases; J trimming: 4 bases; junction bases outside the gene matches: 4. The CDR3 runs 14 residues. As DNA, the CDR3 is TGTGCCAGCAGGAGGACTAGCGGCCCAGATACGCAGTATTTT. The encoded protein is CASRRTSGPDTQYF.

The chain combines TRBV5-6 with TRBJ2-3; 7 bases align to TRBD1. After removal of 2 bases from V and 2 bases from J, the junction contained 8 bases not matched to a gene. The CDR3 contains 16 residues. Germline CDR1 and CDR2: SGHDT and YYEEEE. CDR3 amino acids: CASSFLIGTDTDTQYF. As DNA, the CDR3 is TGTGCCAGCAGCTTCTTGATTGGGACAGACACAGATACGCAGTATTTT.

CDR3: CASSPPGRLGTDTQYF. CDR3 sequence (DNA): TGTGCCAGCAGCCCTCCGGGGAGGCTTGGCACAGATACGCAGTATTTT. The rearrangement joins TRBV7-2 to TRBJ2-3, with D perhaps matching TRBD2 (6 bases). The CDR3 consists of 16 residues. From germline, CDR1 is SGHTA and CDR2 FQGNSA. Trimming pared 5 bases from V and 1 base from J, leaving 16 bases between. The full variable domain, completed using reference TRBV7-2 and TRBJ2-3, is GAGVSQSPSNKVTEKGKDVELRCDPISGHTALYWYRQSLGQGLEFLIYFQGNSAPDKSGLPSDRFSAERTGGSVSTLTIQRTQQEDSAVYLCASSPPGRLGTDTQYFGPGTRLTVL.

The V gene is TRBV10-3, the J gene TRBJ2-5; TRBD2 matches at 13 bases. CDR1 is ENHRY, CDR2 SYGVKD, per germline. V lost 2 bases and J lost 4; bases outside the gene matches: 1. The CDR3 covers 15 residues. CDR3 in amino acids: CAISEGLAGVETQYF. For the CDR3, the DNA is TGTGCCATCAGTGAGGGACTAGCGGGAGTAGAGACCCAGTACTTC.

J is TRBJ1-1 and V is TRBV9, with D possibly matching TRBD1 (6 bases). The CDR3 runs to 16 residues. The germline V gene encodes CDR1 SGDLS and CDR2 YYNGEE. V lost 4 bases to trimming and J lost 5 bases, with 21 bases between them. The chain's CDR3 is CASSPWGGQGLTEAFF. The CDR3 DNA follows: TGTGCCAGCAGCCCCTGGGGGGGCCAGGGATTAACTGAAGCTTTCTTT.

This sequence joins TRBV5-6 and TRBJ1-5; 7 nucleotides align to TRBD1. This CDR3 has 14 residues. Trimming removed 0 bases from V and 9 bases from J; junction bases left unmatched: 6. Germline lookup yields CDR1 SGHDT and CDR2 YYEEEE. The CDR3 loop reads CASSLDRGEGPQHF. CDR3 coding DNA: TGTGCCAGCAGCTTGGACAGGGGAGAAGGGCCCCAGCATTTT. The whole variable domain, remainder taken from reference TRBV5-6 and TRBJ1-5, is DAGVTQSPTHLIKTRGQQVTLRCSPKSGHDTVSWYQQALGQGPQFIFQYYEEEERQRGNFPDRFSGHQFPNYSSELNVNALLLGDSALYLCASSLDRGEGPQHFGDGTRLSIL.